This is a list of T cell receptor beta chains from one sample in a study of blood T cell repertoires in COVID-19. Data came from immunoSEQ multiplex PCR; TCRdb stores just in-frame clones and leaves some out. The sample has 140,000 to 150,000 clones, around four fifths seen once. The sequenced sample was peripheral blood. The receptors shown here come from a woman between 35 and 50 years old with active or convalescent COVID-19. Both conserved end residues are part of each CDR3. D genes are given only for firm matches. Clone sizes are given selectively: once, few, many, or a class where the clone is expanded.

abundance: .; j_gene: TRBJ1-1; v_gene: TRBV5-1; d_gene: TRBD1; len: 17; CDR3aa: CASSLAPPGQGETEAFF
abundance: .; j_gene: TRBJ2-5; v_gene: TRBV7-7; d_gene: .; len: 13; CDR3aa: CASSLDRKETQYF
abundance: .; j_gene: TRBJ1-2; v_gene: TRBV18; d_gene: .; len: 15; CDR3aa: CASSHGHEPNYGYTF
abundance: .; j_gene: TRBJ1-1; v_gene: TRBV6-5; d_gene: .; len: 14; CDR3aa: CASSYTGMNTEAFF
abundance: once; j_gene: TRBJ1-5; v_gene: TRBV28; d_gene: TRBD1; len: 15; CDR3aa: CASSTGGGGNQPQHF
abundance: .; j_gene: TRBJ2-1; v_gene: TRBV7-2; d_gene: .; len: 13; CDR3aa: CASSFTSTGEQFF
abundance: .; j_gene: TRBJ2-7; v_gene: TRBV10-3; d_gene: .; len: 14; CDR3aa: CAISGQASTYEQYF
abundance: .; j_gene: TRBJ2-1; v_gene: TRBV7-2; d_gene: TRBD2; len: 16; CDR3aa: CASSLSTGGSYNEQFF
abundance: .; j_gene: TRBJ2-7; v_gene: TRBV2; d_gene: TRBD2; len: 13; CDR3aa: CATQRESTYEQYF
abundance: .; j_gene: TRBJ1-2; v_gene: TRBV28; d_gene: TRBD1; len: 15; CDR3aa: CASTSGPGQGYGYTF
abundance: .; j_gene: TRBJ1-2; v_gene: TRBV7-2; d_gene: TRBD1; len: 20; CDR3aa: CASSLAPVRAGGYSGYGYTF
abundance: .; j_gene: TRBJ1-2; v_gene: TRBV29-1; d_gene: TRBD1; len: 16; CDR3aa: CSAFHTGQGKVYGYTF
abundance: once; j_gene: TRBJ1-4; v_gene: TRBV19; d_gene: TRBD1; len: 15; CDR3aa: CASSMGQGTVGKLFF
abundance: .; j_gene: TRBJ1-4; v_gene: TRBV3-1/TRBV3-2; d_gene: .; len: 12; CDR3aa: CASVRGVEKLFF
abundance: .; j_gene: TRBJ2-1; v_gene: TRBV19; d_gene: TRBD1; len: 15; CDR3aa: CASSITGGSYNEQFF
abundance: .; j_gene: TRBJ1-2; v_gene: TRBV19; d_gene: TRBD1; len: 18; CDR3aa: CASTRNPLTGARVYGYTF
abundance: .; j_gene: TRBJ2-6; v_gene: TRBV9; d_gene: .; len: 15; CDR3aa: CASSVGGSGANVLTF
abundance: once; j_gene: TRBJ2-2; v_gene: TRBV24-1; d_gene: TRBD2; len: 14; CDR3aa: CATSREGYTGELFF
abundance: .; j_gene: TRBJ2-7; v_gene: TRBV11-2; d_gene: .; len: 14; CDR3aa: CASSGGGRVYEQYF
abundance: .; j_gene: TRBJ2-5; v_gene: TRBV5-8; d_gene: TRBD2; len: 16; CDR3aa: CASSQGTSGAQETQYF
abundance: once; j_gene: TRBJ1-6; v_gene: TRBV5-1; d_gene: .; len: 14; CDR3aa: CASSLGQGNSPLHF
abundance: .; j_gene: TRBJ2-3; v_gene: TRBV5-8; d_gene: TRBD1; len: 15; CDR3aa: CASKGRGLWTDTQYF
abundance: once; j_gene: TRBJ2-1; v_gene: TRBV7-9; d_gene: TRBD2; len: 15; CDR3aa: CASSHGASGKNEQFF
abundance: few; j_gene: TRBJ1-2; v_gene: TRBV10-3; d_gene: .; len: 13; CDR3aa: CAISTGTPNGYTF
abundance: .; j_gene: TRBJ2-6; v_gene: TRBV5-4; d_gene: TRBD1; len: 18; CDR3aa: CASSLRTGANSGANVLTF
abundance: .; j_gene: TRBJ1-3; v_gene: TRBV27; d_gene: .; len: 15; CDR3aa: CASSLSVDSGNTIYF
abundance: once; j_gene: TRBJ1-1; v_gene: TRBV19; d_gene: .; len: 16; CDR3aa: CASSPTILPGGTEAFF
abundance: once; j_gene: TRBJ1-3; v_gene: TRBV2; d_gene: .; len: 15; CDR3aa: CASRGRRSSGNTIYF
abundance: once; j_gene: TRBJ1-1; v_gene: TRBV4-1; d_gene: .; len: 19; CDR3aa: CASSQDGWVVSRGNTEAFF
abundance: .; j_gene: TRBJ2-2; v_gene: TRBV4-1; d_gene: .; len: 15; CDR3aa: CASSQGEFNTGELFF
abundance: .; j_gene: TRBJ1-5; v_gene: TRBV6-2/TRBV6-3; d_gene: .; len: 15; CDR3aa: CASSYSIGEGRAQHF
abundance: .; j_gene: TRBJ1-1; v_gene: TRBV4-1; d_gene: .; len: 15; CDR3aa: CASSQVFGTLPEAFF
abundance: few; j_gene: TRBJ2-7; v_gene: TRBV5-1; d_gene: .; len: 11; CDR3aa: CASQDSDEQYF
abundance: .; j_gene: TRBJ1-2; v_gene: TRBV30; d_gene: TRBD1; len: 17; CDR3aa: CAWSVLVRGPSNYGYTF
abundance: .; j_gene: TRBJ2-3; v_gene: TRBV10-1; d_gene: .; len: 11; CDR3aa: CASSEGLKQYF
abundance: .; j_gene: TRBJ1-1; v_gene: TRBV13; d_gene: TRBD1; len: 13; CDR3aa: CASSFTGGTEAFF
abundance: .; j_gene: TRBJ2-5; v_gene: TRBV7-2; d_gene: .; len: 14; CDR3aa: CASSLGTTGETQYF
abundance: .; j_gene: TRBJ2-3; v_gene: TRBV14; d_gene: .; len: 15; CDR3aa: CASRLGGTSTDTQYF
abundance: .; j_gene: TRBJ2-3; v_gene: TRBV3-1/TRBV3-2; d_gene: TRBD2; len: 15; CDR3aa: CASTQRGEGTDTQYF
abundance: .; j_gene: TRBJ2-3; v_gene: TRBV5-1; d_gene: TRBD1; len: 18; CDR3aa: CASSLVLKGARGADTQYF